This T cell receptor (beta chain) was profiled in a study of blood T cell repertoires in COVID-19. Study details: Acute and convalescent COVID-19 samples came from the United States, Italy and Spain.

The germline V gene encodes CDR1 SGDLS and CDR2 YYNGEE. CDR3 length: 14 amino acids. Trimming took 3 bases from V and 5 from J; bases not matched to a gene: 7. The data were produced by immunoSEQ multiplex PCR, yet TCRdb's version contains in-frame clones alone and is incomplete. Of about 120,000 clones listed, 85% are singletons. This chain connects TRBV9 to TRBJ1-2; 7 bases fit TRBD1. The sequenced sample was peripheral blood. The source is an elderly woman with acute or convalescent COVID-19. Written as DNA, the CDR3 is TGTGCCAGCAGCGAGACAGGGAACACTTATGGCTACACCTTC. Translated: CASSETGNTYGYTF.